What follows are 30 T cell receptor beta chains derived from one specimen sequenced in a study of T cell responses to AZD1222 COVID-19 vaccine. Method: immunoSEQ multiplex PCR; TCRdb's copy keeps in-frame clones and lacks some. The data hold 100,000 or so clones, with roughly 90% observed a single time. Sequenced here: peripheral blood, sampled on day 0 of AZD1222 vaccination. These TCRs come from an adult in good health.

A single count supports this clone. The chain is built from TRBV6-1 and TRBJ2-1; 10 bases line up with TRBD2. The CDR3 length is 15 residues. V gave up 1 base and J gave up 16 bases; unmatched junction bases: 13. CDR1 is MNHNS and CDR2 is SASEGT in the germline V gene. This chain's CDR3 is CASSEGEKPSGSHFF. In nucleotides, the CDR3 is TGTGCCAGCAGTGAAGGGGAAAAGCCTAGCGGGAGCCACTTCTTC.

This chain links TRBV28 with TRBJ2-1; D is possibly TRBD2 (5 bases). The germline V gene encodes CDR1 MDHEN and CDR2 SYDVKM. There are 16 residues in the CDR3. Trimming stripped 1 base from V and 0 bases from J, with 10 bases between. The DNA for the CDR3 is TGTGCCAGCAGTTTATTTGCCGGGAACTCCTACAATGAGCAGTTCTTC. Its protein is CASSLFAGNSYNEQFF.

The sample holds a few counts of this clone. The gene calls are TRBV19 and TRBJ1-4; D is perhaps TRBD1 (6 bases). V dropped 6 bases and J dropped 7 bases, with 18 bases sitting between them. The CDR3 covers 15 residues. Germline-derived CDR1 and CDR2 are LNHDA and SQIVND (reference sequence). CDR3 amino acids: CASRLASGTREKLFF. The CDR3 nucleotides are TGTGCCAGTAGGCTGGCTAGCGGGACACGTGAAAAACTGTTTTTT.

The table lists this clone with a few counts. V and J are TRBV9 and TRBJ2-1; 10 nucleotides match TRBD2. Germline trimming cut 4 bases from V and 4 bases from J; bases unmatched to any gene: 5. This CDR3 contains 15 residues. Germline lookup yields CDR1 SGDLS and CDR2 YYNGEE. The CDR3 loop is CASSFGTSEYNEQFF. The CDR3 region has the DNA TGTGCCAGCAGCTTCGGGACTAGCGAGTACAATGAGCAGTTCTTC.

The CDR3 nucleotides are TGTGCCAGCAGCTTAAGTGAGCGTAATTCACCCCTCCACTTT. This codes for CASSLSERNSPLHF. The chain carries TRBV5-6 and TRBJ1-6; D is ambiguous. This CDR3 has 14 residues. Per the germline V gene, CDR1 is SGHDT and CDR2 is YYEEEE. The ends were cut back, 2 bases at V and 6 bases at J, with 9 bases in the middle. The whole variable domain, filled in from reference TRBV5-6 and TRBJ1-6, reads DAGVTQSPTHLIKTRGQQVTLRCSPKSGHDTVSWYQQALGQGPQFIFQYYEEEERQRGNFPDRFSGHQFPNYSSELNVNALLLGDSALYLCASSLSERNSPLHFGNGTRLTVT.

This chain joins TRBV4-1 and TRBJ2-1, with 13 positions matching TRBD2. Germline-derived CDR1 and CDR2 are MGHRA and YSYEKL. The CDR3 loop spans 19 amino acids. V shed 5 bases, J shed 0 bases, and the junction held 10 bases outside the gene matches. Here the CDR3 DNA reads TGCGCCAGCAGCTACCGTCAAGGACTAGCGGGAGCCTCCTACAATGAGCAGTTCTTC. As protein: CASSYRQGLAGASYNEQFF.

The chain recombines TRBV7-3 with TRBJ2-3; 9 bases agree with TRBD2. The germline gives CDR1 SGHTA, CDR2 FQGTGA. Losses at the gene ends were 5 bases for V and 2 bases for J; bases not matched to a gene: 2. The CDR3 sequence is 14 residues long. CDR3 coding DNA: TGTGCCAGCAGCGCGGGAGGGAACACAGATACGCAGTATTTT. Its protein product is CASSAGGNTDTQYF.

The chain links TRBV7-9 to TRBJ2-7; D gene unclear. Deletions cut 3 bases from V and 0 bases from J, with 15 bases between. This CDR3 is 16 amino acids long. CDR1 SEHNR and CDR2 FQNEAQ come from the germline V gene (reference sequence). CDR3 loop: CASSLGGLGISYEQYF. The CDR3 nucleotides read TGTGCCAGCAGCTTGGGTGGGTTGGGTATCTCCTACGAGCAGTACTTC.

V usage is TRBV12-1 and J usage is TRBJ2-5; the tabulated D call, TRBD1, remains unverified against the DNA. TRBV12-1 is flagged as a pseudogene. The CDR3 consists of 15 residues. The CDR3 DNA reads TGTGCCAGCAGCTTTCTCGGGACAGGGGAAGAGACCCAGTACTTC. It translates to CASSFLGTGEETQYF.

This chain joins TRBV27 and TRBJ1-6, with D uncertain. CDR1 is MNHEY and CDR2 is SMNVEV in the germline V gene (reference sequence). This CDR3 contains 15 residues. V lost 3 bases, J lost 2 bases, and 8 bases lay in between. The CDR3 is CASSFGGPYNSPLHF. The CDR3 region has the DNA TGTGCCAGCAGTTTCGGTGGCCCCTATAATTCACCCCTCCACTTT.

This sequence joins TRBV6-2 or TRBV6-3 and TRBJ2-5; 12 bases are a match to TRBD2. Germline V lookup: CDR1 MNHEY, CDR2 SVGEGT. Trimming removed 0 bases from V and 4 bases from J; junction bases left unmatched: 12. This CDR3 has 19 amino acids. Here the CDR3 reads CASSYSSASGRATLETQYF. The CDR3 DNA follows: TGTGCCAGCAGTTACTCGTCGGCTAGCGGGAGGGCCACGTTAGAGACCCAGTACTTC.

On this clone itself: This sample includes further DNA sequences coding for the same CDR3. The chain uses TRBV5-1 and TRBJ1-1; 7 nucleotides match TRBD1. V lost 2 bases, J lost 2 bases, and 3 bases stayed unmatched. Germline CDR1 and CDR2: SGHRS and YFSETQ. This CDR3 region has 14 residues. CDR3 DNA sequence: TGCGCCAGCAGCTTAGGGACAGAAAACACTGAAGCTTTCTTT. Residues: CASSLGTENTEAFF.

The chain employs TRBV2 and TRBJ2-1; D gene unclear. This CDR3 has 15 residues. Germline CDR1 is SNHLY and CDR2 is FYNNEI. V shed 2 bases and J shed 0 bases, with 8 bases lying between them. This CDR3 reads CASSELGVSYNEQFF. The CDR3 coding sequence is TGTGCCAGCAGTGAACTTGGGGTCTCCTACAATGAGCAGTTCTTC. The complete variable domain, with remaining parts taken from reference TRBV2 and TRBJ2-1, reads EPEVTQTPSHQVTQMGQEVILRCVPISNHLYFYWYRQILGQKVEFLVSFYNNEISEKSEIFDDQFSVERPDGSNFTLKIRSTKLEDSAMYFCASSELGVSYNEQFFGPGTRLTVL.

This rearrangement joins TRBV5-1 to TRBJ1-2; TRBD1 might be the D (5 bases). This CDR3 is built from 13 residues. The germline gives CDR1 SGHRS, CDR2 YFSETQ. Trimming took 3 bases from V and 2 from J, leaving 8 bases between them. The CDR3 region is CASSYGGNYGYTF. CDR3 nucleotides: TGCGCCAGCAGCTACGGGGGGAACTATGGCTACACCTTC. The full variable domain, rest sourced from reference TRBV5-1 and TRBJ1-2, is KAGVTQTPRYLIKTRGQQVTLSCSPISGHRSVSWYQQTPGQGLQFLFEYFSETQRNKGNFPGRFSGRQFSNSRSEMNVSTLELGDSALYLCASSYGGNYGYTFGSGTRLTVV.

V and J are TRBV7-2 and TRBJ2-1; D not resolved. Trimming removed 4 bases at V and 7 bases at J, with 14 bases between. This CDR3 comprises 14 residues. Germline CDR1 SGHTA, CDR2 FQGNSA. The CDR3 DNA reads as TGTGCCAGCAGCTCCGGGTTGCCCCCAAATGAGCAGTTCTTC. It specifies CASSSGLPPNEQFF.

V is TRBV6-5 and J is TRBJ1-6, with D perhaps TRBD1 (5 bases). The V and J ends lost 6 bases and 7 bases respectively, with 10 bases between them. This CDR3 is 13 amino acids long. The V gene's germline CDR1 is MNHEY and CDR2 SVGAGI. The CDR3 here is CASRRDGNSPLHF. The DNA of the CDR3 is TGTGCCAGCAGGAGGGACGGAAATTCACCCCTCCACTTT.

This rearrangement joins TRBV7-9 to TRBJ2-3, with unresolved D. V lost 5 bases and J 4 bases, leaving 10 bases between the germline ends. CDR3 length equals 13 residues. Germline CDR1 SEHNR, CDR2 FQNEAQ (reference sequence). CDR3 nucleotide sequence: TGTGCCAGCAGCCCCAAAGGGCCAGATACGCAGTATTTT. Translating it yields CASSPKGPDTQYF.

The chain recombines TRBV13 with TRBJ2-2, with 12 bases identical to TRBD2. CDR3 size: 18 residues. Trimming took 3 bases from V and 2 from J; bases not matched to a gene: 7. Germline CDR1 reads PRHDT; CDR2 reads FYEKMQ (reference sequence). Here the CDR3 reads CASSLSSGGDRNTGELFF. For the CDR3, the DNA is TGTGCCAGCAGCTTGTCTAGCGGGGGGGACCGCAACACCGGGGAGCTGTTTTTT.

The chain recombines TRBV14 with TRBJ1-1, with no clear D. The germline gives CDR1 SGHDN, CDR2 FVKESK. The CDR3 contains 13 residues. Trimming cost V 5 bases and J 1 base, with 8 bases left between them. For the CDR3, the DNA is TGTGCCAGCAGCAGAACGTGGAACACTGAAGCTTTCTTT. This translates into CASSRTWNTEAFF.

The chain recombines TRBV2 with TRBJ1-5; a possible D gene is TRBD1 (5 bases). V dropped 3 bases and J dropped 1 base, with 10 bases sitting between them. The CDR3 length is 15 residues. The germline V gene has CDR1 SNHLY and CDR2 FYNNEI. CDR3 coding DNA: TGTGCCAGCAGTGAGATGGGGGGAAGCAATCAGCCCCAGCATTTT. This codes for CASSEMGGSNQPQHF.

V is TRBV14 and J is TRBJ1-2, with D uncertain. The CDR3 spans 15 residues. Germline V gives CDR1 SGHDN, CDR2 FVKESK. V was pared by 0 bases and J by 4 bases, with 12 bases between. The CDR3 bases are TGTGCCAGCAGCCAAGATCGACACCCTATCTATGGCTACACCTTC. It translates to CASSQDRHPIYGYTF.

This clone came up once. This chain uses TRBV3-1 (or the pseudogene TRBV3-2) with TRBJ1-3; no firm D call. This CDR3 region has 15 residues. Germline V gene sequence: CDR1 LGHDT, CDR2 YNNKEL (reference sequence). Trimming took 2 bases from V and 6 from J, leaving 14 bases between them. The CDR3 DNA follows: TGTGCCAGCAGCCAAAATTGGGGATTCGCAAACACCATATATTTT. Its protein is CASSQNWGFANTIYF.

This clone was picked up one time. The chain has TRBV20-1 and TRBJ2-7; TRBD1 matches at 9 bases. Unmatched junction bases numbered 9, after V lost 6 bases and J lost 3 bases. Per germline, CDR1 DFQATT and CDR2 SNEGSKA (reference sequence). The CDR3 contains 14 residues. In DNA, the CDR3 is TGCAGTGCCAGTCCCGGGACAGGGTACTACGAGCAGTACTTC. It specifies CSASPGTGYYEQYF.

This clone was seen just once. This sequence joins TRBV6-5 and TRBJ2-7; tentative D call: TRBD2 (6 bases). CDR3 length: 15 residues. Deletions cut 6 bases from V and 2 bases from J, with 17 bases between. Germline lookup yields CDR1 MNHEY and CDR2 SVGAGI. The CDR3 nucleotides read TGTGCCAGCAGCGTTACTAGCCAGGACCCCTACGAGCAGTACTTC. This gives the protein CASSVTSQDPYEQYF.

This clone appeared once. This chain joins TRBV4-3 and TRBJ1-1, with D tentatively TRBD1 (5 bases). CDR3 length: 13 amino acids. Between the trimmed V and J ends, which lost 3 bases and 3 bases, there was a span of 8 bases. The V gene's germline CDR1 is LGHNA and CDR2 YSLEER. The chain's CDR3 is CASSQLGDTEAFF. CDR3 bases: TGCGCCAGCAGCCAGCTGGGGGACACTGAAGCTTTCTTT.

Comment on this clone: Different DNA sequences within this sample yield the same CDR3. CDR3 loop: CASSPYSTDTQYF. The CDR3 DNA is TGTGCCAGCAGCCCGTACAGCACAGATACGCAGTATTTT. The chain is built from TRBV7-9 and TRBJ2-3; D not certain. Between the trimmed V and J ends, which lost 5 bases and 0 bases, there was a span of 6 bases. CDR1 is SEHNR, CDR2 FQNEAQ, per germline (reference sequence). The CDR3 has 13 amino acids.

This clone was found once. This chain connects TRBV6-4 to TRBJ1-5; no firm D call. There are 13 residues in the CDR3. Trimming left V 4 bases short and J 4 bases short, with 8 bases between. CDR1 and CDR2 from the germline V gene are MRHNA and SNTAGT. The DNA for the CDR3 is TGTGCCAGCAGTGGAGGAGATAATCAGCCCCAGCATTTT. It translates to CASSGGDNQPQHF.

The chain is built from TRBV3-1 (or the pseudogene TRBV3-2) and TRBJ1-2; TRBD1 might be the D (6 bases). Germline CDR1 reads LGHDT; CDR2 reads YNNKEL (reference sequence). This CDR3 has 11 residues. The V and J ends lost 6 bases and 7 bases respectively, with 9 bases between them. CDR3 protein: CASRTGLGYTF. The CDR3 nucleotides are TGTGCCAGCAGAACAGGGCTTGGCTACACCTTC.

The chain recombines TRBV7-8 with TRBJ2-1; the D is unclear. Trimming left V 7 bases short and J 5 bases short, with 18 bases between. The germline V gene has CDR1 SGHVS and CDR2 FQNEAQ. The CDR3 is made up of 15 amino acids. CDR3 in DNA: TGTGCCAGCATTCCGGCGGTAGTTCCCGACAATGAGCAGTTCTTC. Its translation is CASIPAVVPDNEQFF.

This clone was counted a single time. The rearrangement uses TRBV27 and TRBJ2-7; 10 bases are a match to TRBD2. The junction had 5 bases not matched to a gene; V was cut back by 6 bases and J by 3 bases. The CDR3 contains 14 residues. Germline V lookup: CDR1 MNHEY, CDR2 SMNVEV (reference sequence). CDR3 region: CASRFSGGYYEQYF. Here the CDR3 DNA reads TGTGCCAGCAGGTTTAGCGGGGGGTACTACGAGCAGTACTTC.